Described below is a single T cell receptor beta chain sequence and its context. These data originate in a study of response to subunit inactivated influenza vaccine. Trimming removed 6 bases from V and 0 bases from J; junction bases left unmatched: 8. This CDR3 contains 16 residues. MiXCR, run by TCRdb on the RT-PCR reads, gives a single entry per CDR3 protein. Among almost 250,000 distinct CDR3 sequences listed, 12% were seen once. This receptor was obtained from a man over 45 who received an inactivated influenza vaccine. The sample consisted of non-naive T cells sorted from PBMCs, taken around two weeks before vaccination. The chain is built from TRBV12-3 or TRBV12-4 and TRBJ2-3; 8 positions agree with TRBD1. The CDR3 protein is CASSARQGPSTDTQYF. DNA for the CDR3: TGTGCCAGCAGCGCACGACAGGGGCCTAGCACAGATACGCAGTATTTT.